What follows are 9 T cell receptor beta chains derived from one specimen sequenced in a study of T cells in pancreatic ductal adenocarcinoma. Selected pancreatic ductal adenocarcinoma patients had undergone surgery without neoadjuvant therapy. The assay was immunoSEQ multiplex PCR, and TCRdb's table has in-frame clones only and misses some. The data contain about 30,000 clones, just over 90% of them singletons. The sequenced sample consisted of PBMCs. All receptors come from a human donor with pancreatic ductal adenocarcinoma.

This chain connects TRBV30 to TRBJ2-7, with a possible D match to TRBD2 (8 bases). CDR1 GTSNPN and CDR2 SVGIG come from the germline V gene (reference sequence). The V gene lost 5 bases and the J gene lost 5 bases, with 22 bases spanning the gap. This CDR3 region has 15 residues. The DNA for the CDR3 is TGTGCCTGGGAGGGGGCCGGGACTAGGGTCGACGAGCAGTACTTC. Protein: CAWEGAGTRVDEQYF.

The chain couples TRBV9 to TRBJ2-3; D is unresolved. The CDR3 runs 13 residues. Looked up from germline, CDR1 is SGDLS and CDR2 is YYNGEE. V was shortened by 4 bases and J by 6 bases, with 12 bases between the two germline ends. CDR3 in DNA: TGTGCCAGCAGCACTCGACCAACCGATACGCAGTATTTT. Amino acids: CASSTRPTDTQYF.

The chain is built from TRBV7-9 and TRBJ1-4, with D unresolved. Trimming removed 5 bases at V and 5 bases at J, with 15 bases between. CDR1 and CDR2 from the germline V gene are SEHNR and FQNEAQ (reference sequence). The CDR3 runs 15 residues. CDR3 sequence reads: CASSPAAGENEKLFF. Here the CDR3 DNA reads TGTGCCAGCAGCCCAGCGGCGGGCGAGAATGAAAAACTGTTTTTT.

The V gene is TRBV4-2, the J gene TRBJ1-1; 7 positions agree with TRBD1. CDR3 length equals 15 residues. The V gene's germline CDR1 is LGHNA and CDR2 YNFKEQ. The V segment lost 3 bases and the J segment 5 bases; nucleotides outside the gene matches: 9. The CDR3: CASSHFPAGGTEAFF. The CDR3 coding sequence is TGTGCCAGCAGCCATTTTCCGGCAGGGGGGACTGAAGCTTTCTTT.

The chain is built from TRBV7-8 and TRBJ2-7; 7 bases match TRBD2. The CDR3 runs 13 residues. Trimming cost V 1 base and J 7 bases; bases outside gene matches: 4. Germline-derived CDR1 and CDR2 are SGHVS and FQNEAQ. CDR3 loop: CASSLGGGVEQYF. DNA of the CDR3: TGTGCCAGCAGCTTAGGGGGGGGAGTGGAGCAGTACTTC.

The V and J genes are TRBV27 and TRBJ2-1, with 10 nucleotides matching TRBD2. The CDR3 extends over 15 amino acids. The V gene end was trimmed by 7 bases and the J gene end by 7 bases; junction bases not matched to a gene: 10. The germline V gene encodes CDR1 MNHEY and CDR2 SMNVEV (reference sequence). The CDR3 bases are TGTGCCAGCAAGATCCAGCGGGAGGGCCGGAATGAGCAGTTCTTC. It yields the protein CASKIQREGRNEQFF.

V gene TRBV9 combines with J gene TRBJ2-1; TRBD2 agrees at 9 bases. Germline V gives CDR1 SGDLS, CDR2 YYNGEE. V was pared by 2 bases and J by 2 bases, with 5 bases of the junction left unmatched. The CDR3 has 16 residues. Here the CDR3 DNA reads TGTGCCAGCAGCGTCCTTAGCGGGAGTACCTACAATGAGCAGTTCTTC. Encoded protein: CASSVLSGSTYNEQFF. The whole variable domain, filled in from reference TRBV9 and TRBJ2-1, reads DSGVTQTPKHLITATGQRVTLRCSPRSGDLSVYWYQQSLDQGLQFLIQYYNGEERAKGNILERFSAQQFPDLHSELNLSSLELGDSALYFCASSVLSGSTYNEQFFGPGTRLTVL.

The rearrangement joins TRBV5-1 to TRBJ1-1, with a weak D call TRBD1 (5 bases). V lost 4 bases, J lost 0 bases, and 19 bases lay in between. This CDR3 is 17 amino acids long. Germline V gene sequence: CDR1 SGHRS, CDR2 YFSETQ. The CDR3 DNA is TGCGCCAGCAGCCCAACCCGCGACAGACATATGAACACTGAAGCTTTCTTT. Its translation: CASSPTRDRHMNTEAFF.

This chain uses TRBV6-1 with TRBJ2-2; 13 nucleotides agree with TRBD2. The V gene end was trimmed by 4 bases and the J gene end by 5 bases; junction bases not matched to a gene: 4. Germline CDR1 reads MNHNS; CDR2 reads SASEGT. The CDR3 sequence is 16 residues long. CDR3 in amino acids: CASSGGLAGATGELFF. Written as DNA, the CDR3 is TGTGCCAGCAGTGGAGGACTAGCGGGAGCGACCGGGGAGCTGTTTTTT.